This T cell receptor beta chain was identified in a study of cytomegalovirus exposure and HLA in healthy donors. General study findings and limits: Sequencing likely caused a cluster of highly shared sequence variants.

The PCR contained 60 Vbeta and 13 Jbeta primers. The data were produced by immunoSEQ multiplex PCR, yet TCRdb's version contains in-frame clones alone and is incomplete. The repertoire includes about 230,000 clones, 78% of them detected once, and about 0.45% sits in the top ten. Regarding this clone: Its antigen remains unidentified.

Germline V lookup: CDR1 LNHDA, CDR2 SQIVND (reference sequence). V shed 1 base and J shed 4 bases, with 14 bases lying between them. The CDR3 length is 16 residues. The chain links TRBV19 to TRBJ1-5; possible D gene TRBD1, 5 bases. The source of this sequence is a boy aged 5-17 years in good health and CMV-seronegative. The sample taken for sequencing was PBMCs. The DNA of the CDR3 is TGTGCCAGTAGTATAGGGGGCCAGGGAAGAAATCAGCCCCAGCATTTT. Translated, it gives CASSIGGQGRNQPQHF. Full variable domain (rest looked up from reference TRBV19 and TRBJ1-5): DGGITQSPKYLFRKEGQNVTLSCEQNLNHDAMYWYRQDPGQGLRLIYYSQIVNDFQKGDIAEGYSVSREKKESFPLTVTSAQKNPTAFYLCASSIGGQGRNQPQHFGDGTRLSIL.